Shown below are 20 T cell receptor beta chains from a single sample sequenced in a study of low-dose radiotherapy and immunotherapy resistance in tumors. Primers targeting TRAV and TRBV primed first-strand cDNA, covering alpha and beta chains. It was with a constant-region primer and a V-primer adapter that TCRs were amplified over approximately 20 PCR cycles. TCRdb reprocessed the reads with MiXCR, giving one entry per CDR3 protein. Among 65,000 to 90,000 distinct CDR3 sequences listed, approximately 20% were seen once. Time point indicated: before trial treatment. Sequenced here: PBMCs, sampled before treatment. All receptors derive from a male donor with prostate cancer.

The gene calls are TRBV5-4 and TRBJ1-1; possibly TRBD1 for D (6 bases). Trimming cost V 0 bases and J 0 bases, with 12 bases left between them. CDR1 and CDR2 from the germline V gene are SGHNT and YYREEE (reference sequence). The CDR3 covers 16 residues. CDR3: CASSLANRALNTEAFF. CDR3 in DNA: TGTGCCAGCAGCTTGGCGAACAGGGCTCTGAACACTGAAGCTTTCTTT. Combining the CDR3 with reference TRBV5-4 and TRBJ1-1 gives the whole variable domain ETGVTQSPTHLIKTRGQQVTLRCSSQSGHNTVSWYQQALGQGPQFIFQYYREEENGRGNFPPRFSGLQFPNYSSELNVNALELDDSALYLCASSLANRALNTEAFFGQGTRLTVV.

The table lists this clonotype with a few counts. The likely explanation is a read error, given a far larger clone one base away. The rearrangement uses TRBV6-6 and TRBJ2-7; a possible D gene is TRBD1 (6 bases). CDR1 and CDR2 (germline): MNHNY, SVGAGI (reference sequence). The CDR3 contains 15 residues. V lost 2 bases to trimming and J lost 7 bases, with 18 bases between them. CDR3 nucleotide sequence: TGTGCCAGCAGTTACCTCAGAGGGGGATACAATGAGCAGTACTTC. Translation gives CASSYLRGGYNEQYF.

The gene calls are TRBV20-1 and TRBJ1-2; TRBD1 matches 8 bases. This CDR3 region has 16 residues. Germline V gives CDR1 DFQATT, CDR2 SNEGSKA (reference sequence). V lost 1 base and J lost 4; bases outside the gene matches: 11. The CDR3 sequence is CSARGGGQDFVYGYTF. The CDR3 DNA sequence: TGCAGTGCTAGAGGTGGGGGACAGGATTTCGTCTATGGCTACACCTTC.

This clonotype was counted ten times or more. The chain joins TRBV29-1 to TRBJ2-3, with D uncertain. V lost 4 bases, J lost 4 bases, and 15 bases lay in between. In germline, CDR1 is SQVTM, CDR2 ANQGSEA. This CDR3 has 14 residues. CDR3 in amino acids: CSVVSIYSPDTQYF. The DNA of the CDR3 is TGCAGCGTTGTATCCATCTACTCTCCAGATACGCAGTATTTT.

For this clonotype: A read error is the likely source, as a far larger clone sits one nucleotide away. V and J are TRBV7-2 and TRBJ2-1; 12 nucleotides agree with TRBD2. V was clipped by 5 bases and J by 10 bases; unmatched bases: 9. CDR3 size: 15 residues. The V gene's germline CDR1 is SGHTA and CDR2 FQGNSA. Here the CDR3 DNA reads TGTGCCAGCAGCACTGGACTAGCGGGGAACTACGAGCAGTTCTTC. It specifies CASSTGLAGNYEQFF. The full variable domain, completed using reference TRBV7-2 and TRBJ2-1, is GAGVSQSPSNKVTEKGKDVELRCDPISGHTALYWYRQSLGQGLEFLIYFQGNSAPDKSGLPSDRFSAERTGGSVSTLTIQRTQQEDSAVYLCASSTGLAGNYEQFFGPGTRLTVL.

This clonotype has ten or more counts. The chain uses TRBV7-3 and TRBJ2-1; D remains ambiguous. The V end was cut by 4 bases, the J end by 4 bases, with 8 bases between. The CDR3 is 13 residues long. Germline V gives CDR1 SGHTA, CDR2 FQGTGA. DNA of the CDR3: TGTGCCAGCAGCTCCGACGCATACAATGAGCAGTTCTTC. Translation gives CASSSDAYNEQFF.

The V and J genes are TRBV6-5 and TRBJ2-7; 7 bases match TRBD2. The CDR3 has 15 residues. The germline V gene has CDR1 MNHEY and CDR2 SVGAGI. After removal of 0 bases from V and 2 bases from J, the junction contained 4 bases not matched to a gene. CDR3 in amino acids: CASSYSSSGPYEQYF. CDR3 nucleotide sequence: TGTGCCAGCAGTTACTCTTCTAGCGGACCCTACGAGCAGTACTTC.

The chain has TRBV20-1 and TRBJ2-2; 9 bases are a match to TRBD2. The trim removed 6 bases at V and 4 bases at J, leaving 9 bases unmatched. The CDR3 is 15 residues long. Per germline, CDR1 DFQATT and CDR2 SNEGSKA (reference sequence). The DNA for the CDR3 is TGCAGTGCCAAGGAGCGGGGGGCAGTCACCGGGGAGCTGTTTTTT. This gives the protein CSAKERGAVTGELFF.

The CDR3 DNA reads as TGTGCCAGCAGCGTAGTGGGACGGGGCCGAGAGACCCAGTACTTC. Its protein is CASSVVGRGRETQYF. The chain recombines TRBV9 with TRBJ2-5; D possibly matches TRBD1 or TRBD2 (5 bases each). V lost 0 bases, J lost 4 bases, and 13 bases lay in between. Germline V gene data show CDR1 as SGDLS and CDR2 as YYNGEE. This CDR3 spans 15 amino acids.

This clonotype was recorded many times. The chain links TRBV7-9 to TRBJ2-1; 9 bases match TRBD1. The J segment lost 6 bases and the V segment lost 5 bases, leaving 5 bases of the junction unmatched. The length of the CDR3 is 14 residues. The V gene's germline CDR1 is SEHNR and CDR2 FQNEAQ (reference sequence). CDR3 coding DNA: TGTGCCAGCAGCCTACAGGGGGCATCCAATGAGCAGTTCTTC. It yields the protein CASSLQGASNEQFF. The full variable domain, its missing parts supplied by reference TRBV7-9 and TRBJ2-1, is DTGVSQNPRHKITKRGQNVTFRCDPISEHNRLYWYRQTLGQGPEFLTYFQNEAQLEKSRLLSDRFSAERPKGSFSTLEIQRTEQGDSAMYLCASSLQGASNEQFFGPGTRLTVL.

This chain uses TRBV5-1 with TRBJ2-5; weak D call: TRBD1 (6 bases). Trimming took off 4 bases at V and 5 bases at J, with 15 bases between the two ends. Per the germline V gene, CDR1 is SGHRS and CDR2 is YFSETQ. The CDR3 covers 14 residues. Here the CDR3 reads CASSGTGFTETQYF. Written as DNA, the CDR3 is TGCGCCAGCAGCGGAACAGGGTTTACGGAGACCCAGTACTTC.

This clonotype was seen repeatedly, ten times or more. The rearrangement uses TRBV20-1 and TRBJ2-1; possible D gene TRBD1, 6 bases. V shed 6 bases and J shed 4 bases, with 13 bases lying between them. The CDR3 is made up of 13 amino acids. Germline values: CDR1 DFQATT, CDR2 SNEGSKA (reference sequence). The DNA of the CDR3 is TGCAGTGCGGACCGGGACACTTACAATGAGCAGTTCTTC. It encodes CSADRDTYNEQFF.

The sample holds many counts of this clonotype. This sequence joins TRBV7-2 and TRBJ2-7; D possibly corresponds to TRBD2 (6 bases). V lost 5 bases to trimming and J lost 3 bases, with 11 bases between them. The germline gives CDR1 SGHTA, CDR2 FQGNSA. The CDR3 totals 13 residues. The CDR3 nucleotides read TGTGCCAGCAGCCCGGCGGGGAACTACGAGCAGTACTTC. Amino acids: CASSPAGNYEQYF.

This clonotype was observed many times. V and J are TRBV5-6 and TRBJ2-1; 7 nucleotides align to TRBD1. J gave up 5 bases and V 6 bases, and 11 bases lay outside the gene matches. The CDR3 is made up of 15 amino acids. The germline gives CDR1 SGHDT, CDR2 YYEEEE. The CDR3 region is CASISGRGFNNEQFF. CDR3 in DNA: TGTGCCAGCATCTCCGGCAGGGGGTTCAACAATGAGCAGTTCTTC. Full variable domain (outside the CDR3, taken from reference TRBV5-6 and TRBJ2-1): DAGVTQSPTHLIKTRGQQVTLRCSPKSGHDTVSWYQQALGQGPQFIFQYYEEEERQRGNFPDRFSGHQFPNYSSELNVNALLLGDSALYLCASISGRGFNNEQFFGPGTRLTVL.

Concerning this clonotype itself: With a far larger clone one base away, a read error is the likely cause. This chain joins TRBV24-1 and TRBJ2-2; TRBD2 matches 8 bases. Germline V gene lookup returns CDR1 KGHDR and CDR2 SFDVKD. This CDR3 comprises 18 residues. The junction had 9 bases not matched to a gene; V was cut back by 4 bases and J by 0 bases. In nucleotides, the CDR3 is TGTGCCACCAGTGAGTCCCGGGGGGGACCAGCGAACACCGGGGAGCTGTTTTTT. Its protein product is CATSESRGGPANTGELFF.

This clonotype showed up many times. The rearrangement uses TRBV14 and TRBJ2-2; TRBD1 agrees at 9 bases. V lost 1 base, J lost 5 bases, and 2 bases stayed unmatched. The CDR3 length is 15 residues. Germline V gives CDR1 SGHDN, CDR2 FVKESK. The DNA for the CDR3 is TGTGCCAGCAGCCAAGTGACAGGGGGAACCGGGGAGCTGTTTTTT. It is translated as CASSQVTGGTGELFF.

This clonotype was seen repeatedly, ten times or more. The rearrangement uses TRBV19 and TRBJ1-5, with 8 bases that match TRBD1. Trimming removed 11 bases from V and 0 bases from J; junction bases left unmatched: 9. CDR1 and CDR2 (germline): LNHDA, SQIVND (reference sequence). The CDR3 consists of 15 residues. DNA of the CDR3: TGTGCCTCCGACAGGGGTCGAGATAGCAATCAGCCCCAGCATTTT. Translation: CASDRGRDSNQPQHF.

At least ten counts were recorded for this clonotype. The rearrangement uses TRBV4-1 and TRBJ1-1, with 8 positions matching TRBD1. Trimming removed 3 bases from V and 8 bases from J; junction bases left unmatched: 14. The CDR3 runs 16 residues. Germline V lookup: CDR1 MGHRA, CDR2 YSYEKL. This CDR3 reads CASSHGGTGYRGEAFF. CDR3 coding DNA: TGCGCCAGCAGCCATGGGGGGACAGGTTACCGGGGGGAAGCTTTCTTT.

This clonotype has only a few counts. This chain joins TRBV9 and TRBJ2-2, with TRBD2 identical over 7 bases. The CDR3 spans 15 residues. V gave up 3 bases and J gave up 5 bases; unmatched junction bases: 7. Germline CDR1 is SGDLS and CDR2 is YYNGEE. The CDR3 nucleotides read TGTGCCAGCAGCGAAGCGGGGATGAGGACCGGGGAGCTGTTTTTT. Translated, it gives CASSEAGMRTGELFF.

This clonotype was counted only a few times. J is TRBJ2-6 and V is TRBV5-6, with 8 bases lining up with TRBD1. Per the germline V gene, CDR1 is SGHDT and CDR2 is YYEEEE. The V and J ends lost 2 bases and 0 bases, in that order; junction bases with no gene match: 4. The length of the CDR3 is 17 residues. This chain's CDR3 is CASSFRTGSSGANVLTF. CDR3 coding DNA: TGTGCCAGCAGCTTCCGGACAGGGAGCTCTGGGGCCAACGTCCTGACTTTC.